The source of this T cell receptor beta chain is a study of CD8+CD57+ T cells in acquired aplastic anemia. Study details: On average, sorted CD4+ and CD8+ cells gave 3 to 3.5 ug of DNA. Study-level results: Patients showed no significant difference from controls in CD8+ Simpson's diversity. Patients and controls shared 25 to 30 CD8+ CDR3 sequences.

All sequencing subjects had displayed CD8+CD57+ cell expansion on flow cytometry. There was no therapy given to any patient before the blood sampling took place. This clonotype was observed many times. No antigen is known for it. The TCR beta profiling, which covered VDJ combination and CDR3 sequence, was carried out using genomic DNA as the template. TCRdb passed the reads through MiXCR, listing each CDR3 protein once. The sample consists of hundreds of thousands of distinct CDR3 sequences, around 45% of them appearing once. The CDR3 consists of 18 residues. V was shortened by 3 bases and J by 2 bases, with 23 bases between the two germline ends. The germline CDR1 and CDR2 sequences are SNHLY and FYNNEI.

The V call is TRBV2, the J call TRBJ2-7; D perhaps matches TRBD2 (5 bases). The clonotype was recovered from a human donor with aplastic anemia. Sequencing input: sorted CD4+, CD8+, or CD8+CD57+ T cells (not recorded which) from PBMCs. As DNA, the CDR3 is TGTGCCAGCAGTGACTGGGGAGCTGTTACTACTACTCCCTACGAGCAGTACTTC. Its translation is CASSDWGAVTTTPYEQYF.